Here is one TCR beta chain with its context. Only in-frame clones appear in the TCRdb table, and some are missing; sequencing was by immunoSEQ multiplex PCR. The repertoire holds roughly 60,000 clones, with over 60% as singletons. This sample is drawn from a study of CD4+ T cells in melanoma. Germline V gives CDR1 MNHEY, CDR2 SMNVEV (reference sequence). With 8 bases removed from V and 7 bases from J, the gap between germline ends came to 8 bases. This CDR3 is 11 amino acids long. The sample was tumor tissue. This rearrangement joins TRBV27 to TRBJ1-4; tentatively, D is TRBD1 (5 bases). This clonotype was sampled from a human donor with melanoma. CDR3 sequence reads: CASGAGEKLFF. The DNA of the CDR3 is TGTGCCAGCGGGGCTGGTGAAAAACTGTTTTTT.